The 14 T cell receptor beta chains in this list originate from one sample, sequenced in a study of T cells in Graves' hyperthyroidism and ophthalmopathy. Amplification of TCR beta CDR3 regions was performed using RNA transcripts as template. First-round RT-PCR of the TCR CDR3 relied on the HTBI primer set. From the multiplex PCR reads, TCRdb called clonotypes with MiXCR, one entry per CDR3 protein. The sample has about 840,000 distinct CDR3 sequences; about 38% are singletons. Input material: blood. Every receptor here comes from a man between 18 and 29 years old with Graves' hyperthyroidism.

This clonotype was seen repeatedly, ten times or more. The chain links TRBV10-2 to TRBJ1-1; D is unresolved. V was pared by 4 bases and J by 5 bases, with 11 bases between. The CDR3 consists of 13 residues. CDR1 is WSHSY, CDR2 SAAADI, per germline. CDR3 sequence reads: CASSGPGGTEAFF. CDR3 nucleotide sequence: TGCGCCAGCAGTGGTCCAGGAGGGACTGAAGCTTTCTTT.

The gene calls are TRBV2 and TRBJ2-7; 7 nucleotides match TRBD1. CDR3 length: 14 amino acids. CDR1 and CDR2 from the germline V gene are SNHLY and FYNNEI. With V trimmed by 6 bases and J by 2 bases, 7 bases remained unmatched. The CDR3 DNA reads as TGTGCCAGCAGATCCGAGACAGGGACCTACGAGCAGTACTTC. It is translated as CASRSETGTYEQYF. The variable domain in full, completed from reference TRBV2 and TRBJ2-7, reads EPEVTQTPSHQVTQMGQEVILRCVPISNHLYFYWYRQILGQKVEFLVSFYNNEISEKSEIFDDQFSVERPDGSNFTLKIRSTKLEDSAMYFCASRSETGTYEQYFGPGTRLTVT.

In this sample, this clonotype turned up a few times. The chain joins TRBV9 to TRBJ2-2; D gene unclear. The CDR3 spans 14 residues. The ends were cut back, 5 bases at V and 1 base at J, with 9 bases in the middle. Germline loops: CDR1 SGDLS, CDR2 YYNGEE. For the CDR3, the DNA is TGTGCCAGCAGTTTGTACAGGAACACCGGGGAGCTGTTTTTT. Amino acid sequence: CASSLYRNTGELFF.

This clonotype was counted at least ten times. V gene TRBV19 combines with J gene TRBJ1-5; D gene ambiguous. The V and J ends lost 5 bases and 7 bases respectively, with 12 bases between them. The CDR3 consists of 13 residues. Per the germline V gene, CDR1 is LNHDA and CDR2 is SQIVND (reference sequence). CDR3 in DNA: TGTGCCAGTAGTGTCCCTCCGGGGCAGCCCCAGCATTTT. It yields the protein CASSVPPGQPQHF.

This clonotype turned up a few times. V and J are TRBV5-6 and TRBJ2-7; TRBD1 matches at 9 bases. The CDR3 is 15 amino acids. Germline V gives CDR1 SGHDT, CDR2 YYEEEE. Losses at the gene ends were 7 bases for V and 7 bases for J; bases not matched to a gene: 15. The CDR3 loop reads CASYPSPTGGKEQYF. In nucleotides, the CDR3 is TGTGCCAGCTACCCCTCCCCAACAGGGGGCAAAGAGCAGTACTTC.

This clonotype showed up just a few times. The chain recombines TRBV9 with TRBJ1-1; 8 bases map to TRBD1. V shed 1 base, J shed 5 bases, and the junction held 7 bases outside the gene matches. The CDR3 is 15 residues long. CDR1 is SGDLS and CDR2 is YYNGEE in the germline V gene. The DNA of the CDR3 is TGTGCCAGCAGCGTAAGGAGGACAGGGTTTACTGAAGCTTTCTTT. Protein: CASSVRRTGFTEAFF.

J is TRBJ1-6 and V is TRBV10-3; a weak D match, TRBD1 (6 bases). The V gene's germline CDR1 is ENHRY and CDR2 SYGVKD. Deletions cut 6 bases from V and 10 bases from J, with 10 bases between. There are 12 residues in the CDR3. As DNA, the CDR3 is TGTGCCATCAGGGCAGGGGCGTCACCCCTCCACTTT. Translated, it gives CAIRAGASPLHF.

The chain is built from TRBV7-9 and TRBJ1-6; no clear D. The CDR3 is 13 residues long. Germline CDR1 and CDR2: SEHNR and FQNEAQ (reference sequence). Between the trimmed V and J ends, which lost 4 bases and 7 bases, there was a span of 8 bases. Written as DNA, the CDR3 is TGTGCCAGCAGCTCGGTTGGGAATTCACCCCTCCACTTT. Protein: CASSSVGNSPLHF.

The rearrangement uses TRBV20-1 and TRBJ1-2, with D unclear. CDR3 length: 17 residues. V lost 6 bases and J 2 bases, leaving 25 bases between the germline ends. In germline, CDR1 is DFQATT, CDR2 SNEGSKA (reference sequence). The CDR3 region is CSARNREGGHLNYGYTF. In DNA form, the CDR3 reads TGCAGTGCGCGGAATAGGGAAGGTGGGCACCTGAACTATGGCTACACCTTC.

In regard to this clonotype: This CDR3 is missing its conserved last phenylalanine or tryptophan, likely due to a read error. No DNA is shown, since the ends of the CDR3 on it are uncertain; the CDR3 is the one TCRdb lists. This chain uses TRBV28 with TRBJ2-6. The CDR3 is 16 amino acids in total, end residues counted. Germline V CDR1 and CDR2: MDHEN, SYDVKM. The CDR3 protein is CASSFAGGSGANVLTV.

This clonotype appeared a few times. V gene TRBV12-3 or TRBV12-4 combines with J gene TRBJ2-7; D is undetermined. The V gene lost 6 bases and the J gene lost 2 bases, with 14 bases spanning the gap. CDR3 size: 14 residues. The CDR3 sequence: CASSQELPTYEQYF. The CDR3 coding sequence is TGTGCCAGCAGCCAAGAACTGCCCACCTACGAGCAGTACTTC.

The table lists this clonotype with a count of one. This chain connects TRBV7-9 to TRBJ2-5; 12 positions match TRBD2. This CDR3 comprises 17 residues. Looked up from germline, CDR1 is SEHNR and CDR2 is FQNEAQ (reference sequence). J was trimmed by 4 bases and V by 5 bases; bases with no gene match: 11. This CDR3 reads CASSRNGLAGRGETQYF. CDR3 sequence (DNA): TGTGCCAGCAGCCGGAACGGACTAGCGGGGAGGGGAGAGACCCAGTACTTC.

The table lists this clonotype with a few counts. One end of the junction is discordant with germline, which a read error may explain. The chain combines TRBV10-1 with TRBJ1-1; D is unclear. The CDR3 totals 14 residues. Germline CDR1 reads WNHNN; CDR2 reads SYGVQD (reference sequence). This CDR3 reads CASSEVGMNTEAFF. The CDR3 DNA follows: TGTGCCAGCAGTGAAGTGGGGATGAACACTGAAGCTTTCTTT.

This clonotype appeared a single time. Here the CDR3 DNA reads TGCAGCGTTGTCGCGGGAGGGGACGCTTTCTTT. Its protein product is CSVVAGGDAFF. V is TRBV29-1 and J is TRBJ1-1; tentatively, D is TRBD1 (5 bases). Germline CDR1 and CDR2: SQVTM and ANQGSEA. Trimming removed 4 bases at V and 11 bases at J, with 14 bases between. The CDR3 spans 11 residues. The variable domain in full, with the rest retrieved from reference TRBV29-1 and TRBJ1-1, is SAVISQKPSRDICQRGTSLTIQCQVDSQVTMMFWYRQQPGQSLTLIATANQGSEATYESGFVIDKFPISRPNLTFSTLTVSNMSPEDSSIYLCSVVAGGDAFFGQGTRLTVV.